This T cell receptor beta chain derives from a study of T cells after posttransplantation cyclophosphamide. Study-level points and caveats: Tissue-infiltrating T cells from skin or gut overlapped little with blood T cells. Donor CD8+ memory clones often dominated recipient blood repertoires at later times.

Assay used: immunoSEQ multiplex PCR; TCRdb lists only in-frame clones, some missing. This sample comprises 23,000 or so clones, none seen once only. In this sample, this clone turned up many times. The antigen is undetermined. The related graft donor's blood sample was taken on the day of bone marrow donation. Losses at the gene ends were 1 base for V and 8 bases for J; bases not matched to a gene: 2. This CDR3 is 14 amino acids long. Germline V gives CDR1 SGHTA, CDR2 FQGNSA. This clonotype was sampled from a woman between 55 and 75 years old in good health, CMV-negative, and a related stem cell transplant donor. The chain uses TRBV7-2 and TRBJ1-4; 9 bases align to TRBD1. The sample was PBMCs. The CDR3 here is CASSLGQGEEKLFF. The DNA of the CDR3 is TGTGCCAGCAGCTTAGGACAGGGGGAGGAAAAACTGTTTTTT.